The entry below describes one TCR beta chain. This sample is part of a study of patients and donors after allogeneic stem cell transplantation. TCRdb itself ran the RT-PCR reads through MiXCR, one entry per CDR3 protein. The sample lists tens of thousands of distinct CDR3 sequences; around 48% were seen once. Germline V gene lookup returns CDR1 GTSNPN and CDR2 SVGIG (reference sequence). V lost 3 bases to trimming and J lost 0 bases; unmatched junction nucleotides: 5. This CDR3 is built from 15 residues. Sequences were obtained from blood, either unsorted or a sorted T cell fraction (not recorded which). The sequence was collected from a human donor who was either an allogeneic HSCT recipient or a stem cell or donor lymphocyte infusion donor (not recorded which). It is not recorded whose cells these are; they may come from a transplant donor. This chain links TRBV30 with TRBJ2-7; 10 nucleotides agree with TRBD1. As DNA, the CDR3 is TGTGCCTGGAGCACGGGACAGGGGTACTCCTACGAGCAGTACTTC. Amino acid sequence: CAWSTGQGYSYEQYF.